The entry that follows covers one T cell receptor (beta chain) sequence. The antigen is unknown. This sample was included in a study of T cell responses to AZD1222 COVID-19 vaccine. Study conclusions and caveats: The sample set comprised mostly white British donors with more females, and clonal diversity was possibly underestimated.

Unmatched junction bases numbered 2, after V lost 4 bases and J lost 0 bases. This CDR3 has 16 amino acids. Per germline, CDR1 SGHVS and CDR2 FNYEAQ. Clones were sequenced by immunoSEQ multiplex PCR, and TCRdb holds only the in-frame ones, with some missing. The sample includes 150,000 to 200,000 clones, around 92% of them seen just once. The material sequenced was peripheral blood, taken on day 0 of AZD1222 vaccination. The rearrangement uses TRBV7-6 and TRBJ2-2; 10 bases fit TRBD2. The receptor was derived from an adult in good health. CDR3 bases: TGTGCCAGCAGCTCAGCGGGAGGGCCGAACACCGGGGAGCTGTTTTTT. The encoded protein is CASSSAGGPNTGELFF. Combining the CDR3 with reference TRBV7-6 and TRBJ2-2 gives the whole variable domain GAGVSQSPRYKVTKRGQDVALRCDPISGHVSLYWYRQALGQGPEFLTYFNYEAQQDKSGLPNDRFSAERPEGSISTLTIQRTEQRDSAMYRCASSSAGGPNTGELFFGEGSRLTVL.